This passage covers 23 T cell receptor beta chains from one sample sequenced in a study of blood T cell repertoires in COVID-19. Clones were read by immunoSEQ multiplex PCR, and TCRdb kept only the in-frame ones, dropping some. The sample carries 60,000 or so clones, around 66% recorded once. Sequencing was carried out using PBMCs or T cells enriched from blood (not recorded which). The receptors here all came from a woman aged 55-70 years who had been exposed to COVID-19.

V and J are TRBV10-3 and TRBJ2-1; the match to TRBD2 covers 10 bases. Germline V gene lookup returns CDR1 ENHRY and CDR2 SYGVKD. Unmatched junction bases numbered 2, after V lost 3 bases and J lost 6 bases. This CDR3 is 14 amino acids long. The CDR3, as DNA: TGTGCCATCAGTGAACTAGCGGGGACCAATGAGCAGTTCTTC. Translation gives CAISELAGTNEQFF.

The chain is built from TRBV29-1 and TRBJ2-2; TRBD2 agrees at 13 bases. Trimming cost V 6 bases and J 0 bases; bases outside gene matches: 4. Germline V gives CDR1 SQVTM, CDR2 ANQGSEA. The CDR3 covers 16 residues. CDR3 nucleotide sequence: TGCAGCGTAACTAGCGGGGGGGCGCCGAACACCGGGGAGCTGTTTTTT. Translation: CSVTSGGAPNTGELFF.

The V gene is TRBV28, the J gene TRBJ1-6, with D perhaps TRBD1 (6 bases). CDR1 and CDR2 (germline): MDHEN, SYDVKM. V lost 6 bases, J lost 7 bases, and 16 bases lay in between. The CDR3 is made up of 15 amino acids. The CDR3 reads CASSRAGGPNSPLHF. CDR3 in DNA: TGTGCCAGCAGCCGAGCGGGGGGGCCGAATTCACCCCTCCACTTT.

Written as DNA, the CDR3 is TGTGCCAGCAGCTTACCCTCGCGGCTAGAGACCCAGTACTTC. Its protein is CASSLPSRLETQYF. The rearrangement joins TRBV5-5 to TRBJ2-5; the D is unclear. Germline V gene lookup returns CDR1 SGHKS and CDR2 YYEKEE (reference sequence). This CDR3 is 14 amino acids long. V lost 2 bases and J 4 bases, leaving 12 bases between the germline ends.

This clone was detected a few times. The V call is TRBV7-8, the J call TRBJ2-1, with 8 bases lining up with TRBD2. J was trimmed by 5 bases and V by 7 bases; bases with no gene match: 10. The length of the CDR3 is 15 residues. The germline V gene encodes CDR1 SGHVS and CDR2 FQNEAQ. CDR3 residues: CASIPPGLENNEQFF. As DNA, the CDR3 is TGTGCCAGCATCCCTCCGGGACTAGAAAACAATGAGCAGTTCTTC.

This chain joins TRBV18 and TRBJ2-3, with 8 bases lining up with TRBD1. The CDR3 is made up of 15 amino acids. Losses at the gene ends were 0 bases for V and 7 bases for J; bases not matched to a gene: 6. Germline CDR1 reads KGHSH; CDR2 reads LQKENI. CDR3 in amino acids: CASSPPSQGVNTQYF. Written as DNA, the CDR3 is TGTGCCAGCTCACCACCCTCACAGGGGGTCAATACGCAGTATTTT.

V usage is TRBV5-1 and J usage is TRBJ2-3; D call uncertain. The V and J ends lost 0 bases and 6 bases respectively, with 8 bases between them. The germline V gene has CDR1 SGHRS and CDR2 YFSETQ. The CDR3 contains 13 residues. The chain's CDR3 is CASSLAVVDTQYF. The CDR3 nucleotides are TGCGCCAGCAGCTTGGCCGTAGTGGATACGCAGTATTTT.

The chain combines TRBV7-9 with TRBJ2-5; TRBD1 matches 8 bases. Losses at the gene ends were 5 bases for V and 5 bases for J; bases not matched to a gene: 7. CDR1 SEHNR and CDR2 FQNEAQ come from the germline V gene (reference sequence). The CDR3 totals 14 residues. CDR3 residues: CASSPGTGGETQYF. The CDR3 nucleotides read TGTGCCAGCAGCCCTGGGACAGGAGGGGAGACCCAGTACTTC.

The chain links TRBV27 to TRBJ1-5; the match to TRBD1 covers 8 bases. Germline V gene sequence: CDR1 MNHEY, CDR2 SMNVEV (reference sequence). The trim removed 3 bases at V and 11 bases at J, leaving 12 bases unmatched. The CDR3 extends over 15 amino acids. In DNA, the CDR3 is TGTGCCAGCAGTTTCGAAGGGACAGGCCCATTCACCCAGCATTTT. Translating gives CASSFEGTGPFTQHF.

This clone has a handful of counts. The chain has TRBV27 and TRBJ2-7; TRBD1 agrees at 8 bases. Germline CDR1 reads MNHEY; CDR2 reads SMNVEV (reference sequence). V was clipped by 3 bases and J by 5 bases; unmatched bases: 9. The CDR3 is made up of 15 amino acids. The DNA for the CDR3 is TGTGCCAGCAGTTTTTCGTCCCAGGGGGCCCACGAGCAGTACTTC. Translating gives CASSFSSQGAHEQYF.

The chain employs TRBV28 and TRBJ2-4, with a weak D call TRBD1 (5 bases). V lost 5 bases to trimming and J lost 1 base, with 24 bases between them. The CDR3 has 19 residues. In germline, CDR1 is MDHEN, CDR2 SYDVKM. CDR3 sequence reads: CASSRAMTRDLLAKNIQYF. The CDR3 DNA reads as TGTGCCAGCAGTCGAGCTATGACCAGGGATTTACTGGCCAAAAACATTCAGTACTTC.

The V call is TRBV6-6, the J call TRBJ1-5; maybe TRBD1 (6 bases). Germline V gene sequence: CDR1 MNHNY, CDR2 SVGAGI (reference sequence). V was trimmed by 0 bases and J by 9 bases, leaving 6 bases between them. CDR3 length: 12 amino acids. In DNA form, the CDR3 reads TGTGCCAGCAGTTACTCGGACAGGCCCCAGCATTTT. Translated, it gives CASSYSDRPQHF.

This clone was found once. As DNA, the CDR3 is TGTGCCAGCAGCTTAAACCAGGGGTTTATGGAGACCCAGTACTTC. It codes for CASSLNQGFMETQYF. This chain links TRBV7-2 with TRBJ2-5, with D possibly matching TRBD1 (6 bases). The germline V gene encodes CDR1 SGHTA and CDR2 FQGNSA. The V gene lost 2 bases and the J gene lost 5 bases, with 15 bases spanning the gap. There are 15 residues in the CDR3.

The CDR3 DNA reads TGTGCCAGCAGTCCAAGACAGGGTGAAGCTTTCTTT. This sequence encodes CASSPRQGEAFF. The genes are TRBV6-5 and TRBJ1-1; 7 bases fit TRBD1. V shed 5 bases, J shed 7 bases, and the junction held 4 bases outside the gene matches. This CDR3 is built from 12 residues. Germline CDR1 MNHEY, CDR2 SVGAGI.

The rearrangement joins TRBV28 to TRBJ2-7; D possibly corresponds to TRBD1 (5 bases). Trimming stripped 6 bases from V and 0 bases from J, with 12 bases between. In germline, CDR1 is MDHEN, CDR2 SYDVKM. CDR3 size: 14 residues. CDR3 nucleotide sequence: TGTGCCAGCAGAAGACAGCTGAACTCCTACGAGCAGTACTTC. Protein sequence: CASRRQLNSYEQYF.

The rearrangement links TRBV30 to TRBJ1-5; D may be TRBD1 (6 bases). Deletions cut 0 bases from V and 5 bases from J, with 8 bases between. CDR1 and CDR2 from the germline V gene are GTSNPN and SVGIG (reference sequence). The CDR3 covers 13 residues. The CDR3 DNA is TGTGCCTGGAGTGTACAGGGAGATCAGCCCCAGCATTTT. This translates into CAWSVQGDQPQHF.

The gene calls are TRBV9 and TRBJ1-3; D is perhaps TRBD1 (5 bases). Trimming left V 4 bases short and J 8 bases short, with 13 bases between. CDR3 size: 13 residues. CDR1 and CDR2 (germline): SGDLS, YYNGEE. DNA of the CDR3: TGTGCCAGCAGCCCCCGGCAAGGGGACACCATATATTTT. Residues: CASSPRQGDTIYF.

This clone was observed a handful of times. CDR3 DNA sequence: TGTGCCAGCAGCCTCGGACAGGCCAATCAGCCCCAGCATTTT. It codes for CASSLGQANQPQHF. The V call is TRBV5-6, the J call TRBJ1-5; TRBD1 matches 7 bases. CDR3 length: 14 residues. V was clipped by 4 bases and J by 3 bases; unmatched bases: 4. CDR1 and CDR2 from the germline V gene are SGHDT and YYEEEE.

The genes are TRBV28 and TRBJ1-2; TRBD1 is a possible D gene (5 bases). The CDR3 length is 15 residues. Germline assignment: CDR1 MDHEN and CDR2 SYDVKM. Trimming took off 7 bases at V and 4 bases at J, with 19 bases between the two ends. Written as DNA, the CDR3 is TGTGCCAGCAAACTCCTCGGGGGTGAGGGCTATGGCTACACCTTC. It encodes CASKLLGGEGYGYTF.

The rearrangement joins TRBV7-8 to TRBJ2-2, with no clear D. V was clipped by 2 bases and J by 2 bases, with 15 bases between them. The CDR3 is 17 residues long. CDR1 is SGHVS and CDR2 is FQNEAQ in the germline V gene. CDR3 bases: TGTGCCAGCAGCTTATGGGCGAATGTCGCCAACACCGGGGAGCTGTTTTTT. It codes for CASSLWANVANTGELFF. The whole variable domain, remainder taken from reference TRBV7-8 and TRBJ2-2, is GAGVSQSPRYKVAKRGQDVALRCDPISGHVSLFWYQQALGQGPEFLTYFQNEAQLDKSGLPSDRFFAERPEGSVSTLKIQRTQQEDSAVYLCASSLWANVANTGELFFGEGSRLTVL.

J is TRBJ2-1 and V is TRBV6-4; TRBD2 is a possible D gene (6 bases). Germline CDR1 MRHNA, CDR2 SNTAGT. This CDR3 is built from 11 residues. Trimming removed 3 bases from V and 9 bases from J, with 6 bases in between. The CDR3 nucleotides read TGTGCCAGCAGTGAGGGGGGTGAGCAGTTCTTC. This codes for CASSEGGEQFF.

This chain links TRBV15 with TRBJ2-1; 8 bases are shared with TRBD1. Trimming at V came to 6 bases and at J to 0 bases, leaving 13 bases not matched to a gene. The CDR3 covers 18 residues. The germline gives CDR1 LNHNV, CDR2 YYDKDF (reference sequence). The CDR3 nucleotides are TGTGCCACCAGTACGGGACAGGTAGACCTTAGCTCCTACAATGAGCAGTTCTTC. This codes for CATSTGQVDLSSYNEQFF. The variable domain in full, with the rest retrieved from reference TRBV15 and TRBJ2-1, is DAMVIQNPRYQVTQFGKPVTLSCSQTLNHNVMYWYQQKSSQAPKLLFHYYDKDFNNEADTPDNFQSRRPNTSFCFLDIRSPGLGDTAMYLCATSTGQVDLSSYNEQFFGPGTRLTVL.

The V gene is TRBV20-1, the J gene TRBJ2-1; D possibly corresponds to TRBD2 (5 bases). CDR3 length equals 16 residues. The V end lost 3 bases, the J end lost 3 bases, and 18 bases lay between the germline ends. The germline CDR1 and CDR2 sequences are DFQATT and SNEGSKA (reference sequence). The CDR3 region has the DNA TGCAGTGCTAGTGATCCGGGAAGGTCGCGCTACAATGAGCAGTTCTTC. Protein product: CSASDPGRSRYNEQFF.